One sample yielded the 25 T cell receptor beta chains listed below, sequenced in a study of cytotoxic CD8 clonotypes in ibrutinib-treated CLL. Measured with immunoSEQ multiplex PCR; TCRdb has only the in-frame clones, and not every one. The repertoire holds hundreds of thousands of clones, with roughly 79% as singletons. This sample comprised PBMCs, obtained after 12 months of ibrutinib treatment. The receptors here all came from a human donor with chronic lymphocytic leukemia.

This chain joins TRBV5-6 and TRBJ2-1; D is possibly TRBD1 (5 bases). V lost 0 bases and J 14 bases, leaving 9 bases between the germline ends. This CDR3 has 11 amino acids. The germline V gene encodes CDR1 SGHDT and CDR2 YYEEEE. The CDR3 nucleotides read TGTGCCAGCAGCTTGGAGGGGTGGGAGTTCTTC. The encoded protein is CASSLEGWEFF.

The chain links TRBV6-5 to TRBJ2-7, with D tentatively TRBD2 (6 bases). The CDR3 contains 16 residues. Trimming stripped 0 bases from V and 0 bases from J, with 12 bases between. Per germline, CDR1 MNHEY and CDR2 SVGAGI. The CDR3 bases are TGTGCCAGCAGTTACTCGAATGCGGGGAGCTCCTACGAGCAGTACTTC. Translating gives CASSYSNAGSSYEQYF.

V is TRBV19 and J is TRBJ1-2, with 7 bases aligning to TRBD1. Germline V gives CDR1 LNHDA, CDR2 SQIVND (reference sequence). This CDR3 comprises 15 residues. Unmatched junction bases numbered 12, after V lost 8 bases and J lost 3 bases. The CDR3 DNA reads TGTGCCAGTGCCAGCCCCGGGACAGCTCACTATGGCTACACCTTC. Its translation: CASASPGTAHYGYTF.

The rearrangement links TRBV6-1 to TRBJ2-1; 12 positions match TRBD2. With V trimmed by 6 bases and J by 4 bases, 1 base remained unmatched. The CDR3 has 14 amino acids. Looked up from germline, CDR1 is MNHNS and CDR2 is SASEGT. Here the CDR3 DNA reads TGTGCCAGCAGAACTAGCGGGGGGTACAATGAGCAGTTCTTC. Translating it yields CASRTSGGYNEQFF.

This chain connects TRBV6-5 to TRBJ1-6; 8 bases are shared with TRBD1. The germline V gene encodes CDR1 MNHEY and CDR2 SVGAGI. J lost 10 bases, V lost 6 bases, and 5 bases had no gene match. The CDR3 consists of 13 residues. As DNA, the CDR3 is TGTGCCAGCAGCGGACAGGGAGTATCACCCCTCCACTTT. Amino acids: CASSGQGVSPLHF.

A single count supports this clone. The chain combines TRBV4-1 with TRBJ2-7; 7 positions agree with TRBD1. Germline loops: CDR1 MGHRA, CDR2 YSYEKL. This CDR3 is built from 14 residues. V was clipped by 2 bases and J by 3 bases; unmatched bases: 4. CDR3 nucleotide sequence: TGCGCCAGCAGCCAAAACAGGGGCATCTACGAGCAGTACTTC. It is translated as CASSQNRGIYEQYF.

The chain employs TRBV11-2 and TRBJ2-3; D is undetermined. The CDR3 runs to 13 residues. V was clipped by 4 bases and J by 0 bases, with 5 bases between them. Germline V gene lookup returns CDR1 SGHAT and CDR2 FQNNGV. The CDR3: CASSSWSTDTQYF. As DNA, the CDR3 is TGTGCCAGCAGCTCGTGGAGCACAGATACGCAGTATTTT.

The V call is TRBV10-3, the J call TRBJ2-5; D uncertain. Trimming took 3 bases from V and 1 from J, leaving 6 bases between them. Germline-derived CDR1 and CDR2 are ENHRY and SYGVKD. The CDR3 spans 13 residues. The CDR3 protein is CAISDGPQETQYF. The DNA for the CDR3 is TGTGCCATCAGTGATGGGCCCCAAGAGACCCAGTACTTC.

The chain couples TRBV6-5 to TRBJ1-2, with 8 bases fitting TRBD1. V lost 4 bases to trimming and J lost 5 bases; unmatched junction nucleotides: 6. Per the germline V gene, CDR1 is MNHEY and CDR2 is SVGAGI. The CDR3 totals 14 residues. The CDR3 here is CASSSTGQVYGYTF. In nucleotides, the CDR3 is TGTGCCAGCAGTTCCACGGGACAGGTATATGGCTACACCTTC.

The chain combines TRBV28 with TRBJ2-1; TRBD1 agrees at 12 bases. J was trimmed by 9 bases and V by 6 bases; bases with no gene match: 3. The CDR3 has 13 amino acids. Germline V CDR1 and CDR2: MDHEN, SYDVKM. The CDR3 coding sequence is TGTGCCAGCAGGGGACAGGGGGCTCGTGAGCAGTTCTTC. The encoded protein is CASRGQGAREQFF.

The chain combines TRBV7-2 with TRBJ2-3; weak D call: TRBD2 (5 bases). The CDR3 has 12 residues. The germline V and J ends were trimmed by 5 bases and 3 bases, with 6 bases remaining between them. CDR1 and CDR2 from the germline V gene are SGHTA and FQGNSA. CDR3: CASSRRTDTQYF. The DNA of the CDR3 is TGTGCCAGCAGCAGGAGGACAGATACGCAGTATTTT. Full variable domain (remainder filled in from reference TRBV7-2 and TRBJ2-3): GAGVSQSPSNKVTEKGKDVELRCDPISGHTALYWYRQSLGQGLEFLIYFQGNSAPDKSGLPSDRFSAERTGGSVSTLTIQRTQQEDSAVYLCASSRRTDTQYFGPGTRLTVL.

This clone occurred a few times. The V and J genes are TRBV18 and TRBJ2-1; 7 bases agree with TRBD1. The junction had 3 bases not matched to a gene; V was cut back by 3 bases and J by 10 bases. Germline CDR1 KGHSH, CDR2 LQKENI. This CDR3 spans 12 amino acids. The CDR3 loop reads CASSPLGGEQFF. As DNA, the CDR3 is TGTGCCAGCTCACCCCTAGGGGGCGAGCAGTTCTTC.

The rearrangement uses TRBV2 and TRBJ2-3; TRBD2 might be the D (6 bases). Germline V gene lookup returns CDR1 SNHLY and CDR2 FYNNEI. V was shortened by 7 bases and J by 2 bases, with 10 bases between the two germline ends. CDR3 size: 13 residues. The CDR3: CASISGSTDTQYF. The DNA for the CDR3 is TGTGCCAGCATTAGCGGCTCCACAGATACGCAGTATTTT.

The chain joins TRBV5-1 to TRBJ1-1; TRBD1 matches at 8 bases. The CDR3 runs to 14 residues. V was clipped by 0 bases and J by 4 bases; unmatched bases: 2. Germline V gene lookup returns CDR1 SGHRS and CDR2 YFSETQ. In DNA, the CDR3 is TGCGCCAGCAGCTTGGAAGGGACAGGCACTGAAGCTTTCTTT. Translating it yields CASSLEGTGTEAFF.

In its sample, this clone was seen once. CDR3: CASYPTPGYGYTF. The CDR3 coding sequence is TGTGCCAGCTATCCCACTCCGGGCTATGGCTACACCTTC. The rearrangement uses TRBV5-5 and TRBJ1-2, with D unresolved. The CDR3 sequence is 13 residues long. V was pared by 7 bases and J by 4 bases, with 14 bases between. Germline-derived CDR1 and CDR2 are SGHKS and YYEKEE (reference sequence).

The gene calls are TRBV19 and TRBJ2-1, with 9 bases matching TRBD2. This CDR3 contains 14 residues. Losses at the gene ends were 7 bases for V and 5 bases for J; bases not matched to a gene: 6. Germline-derived CDR1 and CDR2 are LNHDA and SQIVND (reference sequence). CDR3 sequence reads: CASTTLAGHNEQFF. CDR3 nucleotide sequence: TGTGCCAGTACCACCCTAGCGGGACACAATGAGCAGTTCTTC.

The V and J genes are TRBV12-1 and TRBJ2-5; TRBD2 is taken as the D call from the table, unchecked against the DNA. TRBV12-1 constitutes a pseudogene. This CDR3 has 17 residues. The CDR3, as DNA: TGTGCCAGCACCCTCATGGGGGTCCGGGAGGGGGAAGAGACCCAGTACTTC. This encodes CASTLMGVREGEETQYF.

In this sample, this clone turned up a few times. CDR3 sequence (DNA): TGTGCCAGCAGCTCAAAGACAGGGGTCTCCTACGAGCAGTACTTC. Translated: CASSSKTGVSYEQYF. This chain links TRBV5-4 with TRBJ2-7, with 8 bases lining up with TRBD1. Germline V CDR1 and CDR2: SGHNT, YYREEE (reference sequence). This CDR3 region has 15 residues. Losses at the gene ends were 3 bases for V and 0 bases for J; bases not matched to a gene: 5.

CDR3 residues: CATSRGPETQYF. DNA for the CDR3: TGTGCCACCAGCAGGGGGCCAGAGACCCAGTACTTC. V is TRBV15 and J is TRBJ2-5; D possibly corresponds to TRBD1 (5 bases). The V gene's germline CDR1 is LNHNV and CDR2 YYDKDF (reference sequence). The ends were cut back, 3 bases at V and 4 bases at J, with 6 bases in the middle. The CDR3 spans 12 residues.

The rearrangement joins TRBV18 to TRBJ1-5; no firm D call. The V gene lost 0 bases and the J gene lost 10 bases, with 19 bases spanning the gap. This CDR3 spans 16 amino acids. Germline V gene sequence: CDR1 KGHSH, CDR2 LQKENI. The CDR3 DNA sequence: TGTGCCAGCTCACCACCCGACGGATTGTTTAGCGGACCCCAGCATTTT. This encodes CASSPPDGLFSGPQHF. The variable domain in full, with the rest retrieved from reference TRBV18 and TRBJ1-5, is NAGVMQNPRHLVRRRGQEARLRCSPMKGHSHVYWYRQLPEEGLKFMVYLQKENIIDESGMPKERFSAEFPKEGPSILRIQQVVRGDSAAYFCASSPPDGLFSGPQHFGDGTRLSIL.

The genes are TRBV6-1 and TRBJ1-3, with no clear D. This CDR3 spans 14 amino acids. V was cut by 2 bases and J by 0 bases, with 5 bases left in between. Germline-derived CDR1 and CDR2 are MNHNS and SASEGT. As DNA, the CDR3 is TGTGCCAGCAGTGAATGGGACTCTGGAAACACCATATATTTT. It translates to CASSEWDSGNTIYF.

The V call is TRBV5-4, the J call TRBJ2-7; the match to TRBD1 covers 10 bases. The CDR3 has 14 amino acids. Per the germline V gene, CDR1 is SGHNT and CDR2 is YYREEE (reference sequence). J was trimmed by 5 bases and V by 4 bases; bases with no gene match: 6. The CDR3 here is CASSVRDRGHEQYF. Written as DNA, the CDR3 is TGTGCCAGCAGCGTCCGGGACAGGGGCCACGAGCAGTACTTC.

The chain links TRBV4-1 to TRBJ2-7; D ambiguous. V was shortened by 1 base and J by 0 bases, with 4 bases between the two germline ends. The CDR3 extends over 13 amino acids. The germline CDR1 and CDR2 sequences are MGHRA and YSYEKL. Written as DNA, the CDR3 is TGCGCCAGCAGCCAAGCTCCCTCCTACGAGCAGTACTTC. Translating gives CASSQAPSYEQYF.

J is TRBJ1-2 and V is TRBV28; D is uncertain. CDR1 and CDR2 from the germline V gene are MDHEN and SYDVKM. Trimming removed 1 base at V and 1 base at J, with 10 bases between. This CDR3 region has 15 residues. CDR3 DNA: TGTGCCAGCAGTTTATCCCAGCGAAATAACTATGGCTACACCTTC. The encoded protein is CASSLSQRNNYGYTF.

As DNA, the CDR3 is TGTGCCAGCAGTTCCGGACAGATGAACACTGAAGCTTTCTTT. Translating gives CASSSGQMNTEAFF. V and J are TRBV27 and TRBJ1-1, with a possible D match to TRBD1 (6 bases). The length of the CDR3 is 14 residues. From germline, CDR1 is MNHEY and CDR2 SMNVEV (reference sequence). Trimming removed 4 bases at V and 0 bases at J, with 9 bases between.